This T cell receptor (beta chain) was recovered during a study of identical twins. Template switching added a universal primer site, and cDNA bore unique molecular identifiers. TCRdb redid the calling of the 5' RACE reads with MiXCR, one entry per CDR3 protein. This sample has about 530,000 distinct CDR3 sequences, with approximately 20% found just once. On this clonotype itself: The antigen remains unidentified.

General study findings and limits: Out-of-frame sharing of TCR alpha in monozygotic twins was underestimated by models. The presence of invariant MAIT and iNKT cells could partly confound analyses of zero-insertion sequences. The abundant beta clonotypes from cord blood had fewer insertions, and memory repertoires had none of this.

V shed 6 bases, J shed 6 bases, and the junction held 7 bases outside the gene matches. Germline V gene sequence: CDR1 ENHRY, CDR2 SYGVKD. The CDR3 extends over 16 amino acids. The same sample was also studied in work on yellow fever vaccine responses in identical twins.

What was sequenced was CD4+ T cells sorted from blood. The rearrangement joins TRBV10-3 to TRBJ2-2, with 13 bases identical to TRBD2. The sequence came from a young woman in good health. CDR3 region: CAISLTSGRFAGELFF. The CDR3, as DNA: TGTGCCATCAGCCTGACTAGCGGGAGGTTCGCCGGGGAGCTGTTTTTT.